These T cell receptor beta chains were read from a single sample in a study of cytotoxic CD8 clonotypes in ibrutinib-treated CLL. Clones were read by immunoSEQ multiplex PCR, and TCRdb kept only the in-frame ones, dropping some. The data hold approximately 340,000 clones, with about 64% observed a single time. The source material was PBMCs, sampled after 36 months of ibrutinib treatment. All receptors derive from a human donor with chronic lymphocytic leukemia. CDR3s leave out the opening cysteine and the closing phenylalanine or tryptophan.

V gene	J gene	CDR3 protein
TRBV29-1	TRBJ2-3	SAAVGSTDTQY
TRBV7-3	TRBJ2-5	ASSHTTGAFGTQY
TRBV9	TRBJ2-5	ASSGGALQETQY
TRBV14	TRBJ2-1	ASSLIEDYNEQF
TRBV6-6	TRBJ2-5	ASKIEVGETQY
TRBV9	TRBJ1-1	ASSVATQTEAF
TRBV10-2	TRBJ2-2	ASSEITGELF
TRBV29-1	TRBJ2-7	SVETGRTYEQY
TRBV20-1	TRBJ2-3	SAVRDIVVY
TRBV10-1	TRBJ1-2	ASSPGLEYGYT
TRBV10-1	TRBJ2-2	ASNDNPGELF
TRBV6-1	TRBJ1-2	ASTPVSGPGYT
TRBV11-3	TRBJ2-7	ASSLGGKSYEQY
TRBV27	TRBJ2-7	ASSPTGQGRRQY
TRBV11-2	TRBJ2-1	ASSLGTNRVEQF
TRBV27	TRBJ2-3	ASSPYLFTDTQY
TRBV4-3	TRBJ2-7	ASSQVPRATYEQY
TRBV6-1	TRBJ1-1	ASSEWTVPNTEAF
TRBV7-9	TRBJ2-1	ASTTAYNEQF
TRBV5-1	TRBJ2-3	ASSLEQAGGLKDTQY
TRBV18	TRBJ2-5	ASSPPGQGRLYYPQETQY
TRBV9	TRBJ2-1	ASSGPPWTSGQSSYNEQF
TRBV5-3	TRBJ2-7	ARSLVDHYEQY
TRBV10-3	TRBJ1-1	AISEFGTGERGAF
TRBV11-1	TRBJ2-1	ASSRSSGILRGEQF
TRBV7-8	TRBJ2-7	ASSLVGGGLSYEQY
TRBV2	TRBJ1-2	ASSEIGGAGPNYGYT
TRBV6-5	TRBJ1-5	ASSPDREGDQPQH